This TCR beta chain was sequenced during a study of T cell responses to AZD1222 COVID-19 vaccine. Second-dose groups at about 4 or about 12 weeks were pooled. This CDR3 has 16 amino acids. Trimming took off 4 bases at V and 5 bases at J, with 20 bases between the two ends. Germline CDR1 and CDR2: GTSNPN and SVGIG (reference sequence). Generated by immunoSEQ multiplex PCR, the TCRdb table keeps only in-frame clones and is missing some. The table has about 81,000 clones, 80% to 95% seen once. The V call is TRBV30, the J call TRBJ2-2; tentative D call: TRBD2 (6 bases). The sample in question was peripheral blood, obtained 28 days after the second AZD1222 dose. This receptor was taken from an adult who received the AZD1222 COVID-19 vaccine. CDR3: CAWNPPQRASTGELFF. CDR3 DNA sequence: TGTGCCTGGAATCCTCCCCAGCGGGCCTCGACCGGGGAGCTGTTTTTT.